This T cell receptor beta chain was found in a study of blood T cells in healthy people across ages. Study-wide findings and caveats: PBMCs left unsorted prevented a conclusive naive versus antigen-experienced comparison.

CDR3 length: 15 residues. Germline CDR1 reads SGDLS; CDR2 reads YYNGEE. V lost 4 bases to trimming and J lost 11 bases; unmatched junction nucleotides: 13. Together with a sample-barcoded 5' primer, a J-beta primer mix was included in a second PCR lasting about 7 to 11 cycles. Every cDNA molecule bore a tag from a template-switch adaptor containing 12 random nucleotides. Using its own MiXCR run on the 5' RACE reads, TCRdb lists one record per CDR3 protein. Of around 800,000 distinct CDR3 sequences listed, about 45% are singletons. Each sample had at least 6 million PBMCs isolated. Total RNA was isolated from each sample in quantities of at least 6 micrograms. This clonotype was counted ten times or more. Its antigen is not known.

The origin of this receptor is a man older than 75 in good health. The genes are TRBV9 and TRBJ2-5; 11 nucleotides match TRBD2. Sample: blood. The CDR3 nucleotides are TGTGCCAGCAGCAAACTAGCGGGAGATAGCAATGAGCAGTACTTC. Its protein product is CASSKLAGDSNEQYF.